A selection of T cell receptor beta chains follows, all from one sample in a study of OX40 agonist ivuxolimab in advanced cancers. The table came from immunoSEQ multiplex PCR; TCRdb's copy has only in-frame clones and leaves some out. The sample gives about 29,000 clones, approximately 91% of which show up once; roughly 9.4% is in the top ten. Sequenced material: CD4+ or CD8+ T cells sorted from blood, taken in a trial of the OX40 agonist ivuxolimab. The receptors here all came from an adult with an advanced solid tumor such as melanoma, head and neck, liver or kidney cancer. Each CDR3 is given with its conserved first and last residue.

V	J	CDR3
TRBV13	TRBJ2-1	CASSLGGTPGNEQFF
TRBV2	TRBJ2-1	CASSEWAGLTGNEQFF
TRBV28	TRBJ2-1	CASSFRQGIFSYNEQFF
TRBV4-1	TRBJ2-7	CASSQFSGDEQYF
TRBV19	TRBJ2-2	CASSIVGGTGELFF
TRBV14	TRBJ2-7	CASSQEVSSYEQYF
TRBV27	TRBJ2-7	CASSLGASYEQYF
TRBV11-2	TRBJ1-1	CASSFDRGTEAFF
TRBV29-1	TRBJ1-2	CSVEGDMGTVNGYTF
TRBV6-5	TRBJ2-1	CASSFRTSSYNEQFF
TRBV29-1	TRBJ2-7	CSVELPLRDNHEQYF
TRBV7-9	TRBJ2-7	CASSSAGGLGYEQYF
TRBV4-1	TRBJ1-5	CASSLGDDQPQHF
TRBV6-5	TRBJ1-1	CASTPREAFF
TRBV4-3	TRBJ2-3	CASSQDPYEGSVDTQYF
TRBV13	TRBJ1-1	CASSLTVITEAFF
TRBV7-9	TRBJ1-2	CASSQDYDRRANYGYTF
TRBV14	TRBJ2-6	CASSQVSLSGANVLTF
TRBV9	TRBJ2-1	CASSVGSGVGNEQFF
TRBV5-1	TRBJ1-6	CASRPGQINSPLHF
TRBV11-2	TRBJ1-1	CASSFQRQGVDEAFF
TRBV6-5	TRBJ2-7	CASSLTGTVSYEQYF
TRBV7-2	TRBJ1-4	CASSPNGGYEKLFF
TRBV27	TRBJ1-6	CASLTRGGNSPLHF
TRBV4-1	TRBJ1-3	CASSQDDATRSGNTIYF
TRBV4-1	TRBJ2-1	CASSQGPLRLYNEQFF
TRBV7-3	TRBJ2-2	CASSLGGALLLHTGELFF
TRBV29-1	TRBJ1-1	CSVEAEATEAFF
TRBV7-3	TRBJ2-5	CASSAKASNVETQYF
TRBV11-3	TRBJ2-5	CASSLSALGETQYF
TRBV30	TRBJ2-4	CAWSVEQGEDIQYF
TRBV4-3	TRBJ2-7	CASSQDWALATSYEQYF